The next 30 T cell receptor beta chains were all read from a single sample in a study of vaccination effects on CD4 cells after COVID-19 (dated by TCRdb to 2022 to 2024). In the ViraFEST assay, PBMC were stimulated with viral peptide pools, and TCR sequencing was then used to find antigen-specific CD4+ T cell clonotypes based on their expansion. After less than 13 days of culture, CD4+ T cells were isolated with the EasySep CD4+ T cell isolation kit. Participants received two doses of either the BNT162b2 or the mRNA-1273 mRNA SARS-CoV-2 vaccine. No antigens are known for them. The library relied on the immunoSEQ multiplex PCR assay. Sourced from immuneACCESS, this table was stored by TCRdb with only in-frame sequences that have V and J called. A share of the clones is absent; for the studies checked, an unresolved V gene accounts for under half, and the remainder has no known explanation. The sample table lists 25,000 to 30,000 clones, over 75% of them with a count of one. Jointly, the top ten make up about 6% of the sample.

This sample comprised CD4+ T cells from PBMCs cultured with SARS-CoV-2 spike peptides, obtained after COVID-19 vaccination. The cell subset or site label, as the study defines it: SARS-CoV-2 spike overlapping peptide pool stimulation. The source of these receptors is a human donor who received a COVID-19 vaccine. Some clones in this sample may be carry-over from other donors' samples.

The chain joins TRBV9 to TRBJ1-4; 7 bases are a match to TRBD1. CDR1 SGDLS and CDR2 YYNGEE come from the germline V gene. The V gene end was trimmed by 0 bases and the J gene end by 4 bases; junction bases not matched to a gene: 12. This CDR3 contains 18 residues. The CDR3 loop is CASSVDAGGFFGNEKLFF. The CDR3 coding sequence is TGTGCCAGCAGCGTAGATGCAGGGGGTTTCTTCGGTAATGAAAAACTGTTTTTT.

The DNA for the CDR3 is TGTGCCTCGACTAGGGACAGGTCGGGATACGAGCAGTACGTC. It translates to CASTRDRSGYEQYV. The genes are TRBV6-5 and TRBJ2-7; 8 nucleotides agree with TRBD1. This CDR3 spans 14 amino acids. Germline lookup yields CDR1 MNHEY and CDR2 SVGAGI. The trim removed 11 bases at V and 4 bases at J, leaving 13 bases unmatched.

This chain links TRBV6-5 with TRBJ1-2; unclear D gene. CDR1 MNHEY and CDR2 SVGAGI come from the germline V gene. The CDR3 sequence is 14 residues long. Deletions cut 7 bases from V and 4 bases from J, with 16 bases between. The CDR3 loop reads CASKTEAGSYGYTF. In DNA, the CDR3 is TGTGCCAGCAAAACCGAGGCAGGATCCTATGGCTACACCTTC.

Written as DNA, the CDR3 is TGTGCCAGCAGTAGACAGGGGGCTTCGTACGAGCAGTACGTC. Translation: CASSRQGASYEQYV. This chain joins TRBV2 and TRBJ2-7, with TRBD1 identical over 10 bases. The junction had 5 bases not matched to a gene; V was cut back by 5 bases and J by 4 bases. This CDR3 spans 14 amino acids. Germline V gene data show CDR1 as SNHLY and CDR2 as FYNNEI.

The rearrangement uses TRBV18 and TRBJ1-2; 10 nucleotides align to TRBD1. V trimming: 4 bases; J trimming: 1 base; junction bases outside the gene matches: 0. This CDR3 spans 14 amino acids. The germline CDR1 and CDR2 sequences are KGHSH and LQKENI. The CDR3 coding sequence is TGTGCCAGCTCACGGACAGGGGGTAACTATGGCTACACCTTC. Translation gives CASSRTGGNYGYTF.

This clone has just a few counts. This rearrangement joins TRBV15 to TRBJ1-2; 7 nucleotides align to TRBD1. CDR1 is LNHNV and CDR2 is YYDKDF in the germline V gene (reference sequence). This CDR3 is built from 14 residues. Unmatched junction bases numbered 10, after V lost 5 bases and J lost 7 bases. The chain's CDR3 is CATSEGNRGVGYTF. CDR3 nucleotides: TGTGCCACCAGCGAAGGGAACAGGGGAGTTGGCTACACCTTC.

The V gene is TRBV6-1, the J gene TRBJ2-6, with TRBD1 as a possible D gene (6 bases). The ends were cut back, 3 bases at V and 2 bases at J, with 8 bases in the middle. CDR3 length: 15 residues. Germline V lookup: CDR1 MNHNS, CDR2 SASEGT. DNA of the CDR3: TGTGCCAGCAGTGAGAACAGGGCTGGGGCCAACGTCCTGACTTTC. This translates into CASSENRAGANVLTF.

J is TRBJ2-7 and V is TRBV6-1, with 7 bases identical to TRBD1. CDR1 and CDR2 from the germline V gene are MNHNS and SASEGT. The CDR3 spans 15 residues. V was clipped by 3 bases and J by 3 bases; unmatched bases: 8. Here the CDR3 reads CASSERSGTVYEQYV. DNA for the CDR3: TGTGCCAGCAGTGAGAGATCCGGGACAGTCTACGAGCAGTACGTC.

For the CDR3, the DNA is TGTGCCACCGGACGAAGAAATGAAAAACTGTTTTTT. Residues: CATGRRNEKLFF. The rearrangement links TRBV6-5 to TRBJ1-4; D uncertain. The CDR3 is 12 residues long. From germline, CDR1 is MNHEY and CDR2 SVGAGI. V was trimmed by 10 bases and J by 5 bases, leaving 11 bases between them.

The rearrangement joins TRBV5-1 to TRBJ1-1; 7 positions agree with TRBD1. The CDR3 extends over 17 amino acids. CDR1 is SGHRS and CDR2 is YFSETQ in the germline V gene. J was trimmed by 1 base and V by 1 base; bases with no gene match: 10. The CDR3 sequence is CASSLSKSGTANTEAFF. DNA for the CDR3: TGCGCCAGCAGCTTGTCCAAGTCCGGGACAGCGAACACTGAAGCTTTCTTT.

The CDR3 protein is CASSLSLKMGVHPADTEAFF. In DNA form, the CDR3 reads TGTGCCAGCAGTTTATCGTTAAAGATGGGGGTCCATCCGGCGGACACTGAAGCTTTCTTT. The V and J genes are TRBV27 and TRBJ1-1; perhaps TRBD1 as D (5 bases). The CDR3 has 20 residues. Per germline, CDR1 MNHEY and CDR2 SMNVEV (reference sequence). With 0 bases removed from V and 3 bases from J, the gap between germline ends came to 26 bases.

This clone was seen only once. The CDR3 protein is CASSDTGGPEAFF. CDR3 DNA sequence: TGTGCCAGCAGTGATACAGGGGGCCCTGAAGCTTTCTTT. The chain employs TRBV2 and TRBJ1-1; 9 nucleotides match TRBD1. V dropped 3 bases and J dropped 6; count of bases not matched to a gene: 2. Germline loops: CDR1 SNHLY, CDR2 FYNNEI. The CDR3 is 13 residues long.

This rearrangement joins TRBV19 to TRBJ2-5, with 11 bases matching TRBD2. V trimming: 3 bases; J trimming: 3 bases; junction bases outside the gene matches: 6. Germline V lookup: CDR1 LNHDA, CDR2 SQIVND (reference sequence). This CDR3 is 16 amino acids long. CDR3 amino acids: CASSMAGTSGKETQYF. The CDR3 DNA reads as TGTGCCAGTAGTATGGCCGGGACTAGCGGAAAAGAGACCCAGTACTTC.

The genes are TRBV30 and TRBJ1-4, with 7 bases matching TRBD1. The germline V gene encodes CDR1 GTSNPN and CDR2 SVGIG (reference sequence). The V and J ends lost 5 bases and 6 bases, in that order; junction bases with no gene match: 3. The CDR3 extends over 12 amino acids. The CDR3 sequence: CAWSDRDEKLFF. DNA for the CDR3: TGTGCCTGGTCTGACAGGGATGAAAAACTGTTTTTT.

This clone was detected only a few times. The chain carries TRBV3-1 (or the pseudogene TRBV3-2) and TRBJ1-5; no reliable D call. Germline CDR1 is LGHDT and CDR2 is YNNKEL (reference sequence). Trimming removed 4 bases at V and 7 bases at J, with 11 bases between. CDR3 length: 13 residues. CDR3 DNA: TGTGCCAGCAGCCCTCCCCCGGGCCAGCCCCAGCATTTT. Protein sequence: CASSPPPGQPQHF.

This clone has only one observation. The CDR3, as DNA: TGTGCCAGCAGTGCCCTAGCGGGGGGGCCCCCTGAGCAGTTCTTC. Its protein product is CASSALAGGPPEQFF. This chain joins TRBV28 and TRBJ2-1; 12 nucleotides match TRBD2. This CDR3 spans 15 amino acids. The ends lost 5 bases at V and 9 bases at J; junction bases unmatched: 8. Germline values: CDR1 MDHEN, CDR2 SYDVKM.

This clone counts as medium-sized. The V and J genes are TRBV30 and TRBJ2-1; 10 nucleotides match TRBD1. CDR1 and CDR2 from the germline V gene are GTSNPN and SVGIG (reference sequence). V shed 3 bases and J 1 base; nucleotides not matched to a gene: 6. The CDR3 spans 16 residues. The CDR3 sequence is CAWRPRDRGSYNEQFF. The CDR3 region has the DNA TGTGCCTGGAGACCGAGGGACAGGGGTTCCTACAATGAGCAGTTCTTC.

DNA for the CDR3: TGTGCCAGCAGGCTCCCGGGACAGGGCGCAGATACGCAGTATTTT. It is translated as CASRLPGQGADTQYF. This chain joins TRBV5-4 and TRBJ2-3; 9 bases align to TRBD1. The CDR3 contains 15 residues. Germline V gene data show CDR1 as SGHNT and CDR2 as YYREEE (reference sequence). The V and J ends lost 5 bases and 4 bases, in that order; junction bases with no gene match: 8.

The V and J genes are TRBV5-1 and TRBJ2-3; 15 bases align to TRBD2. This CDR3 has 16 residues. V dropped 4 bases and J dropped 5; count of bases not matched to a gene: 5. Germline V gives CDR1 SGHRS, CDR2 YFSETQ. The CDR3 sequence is CASSPGLAGGEDTQYF. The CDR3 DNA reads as TGCGCCAGCAGCCCAGGACTAGCGGGGGGGGAAGATACGCAGTATTTT.

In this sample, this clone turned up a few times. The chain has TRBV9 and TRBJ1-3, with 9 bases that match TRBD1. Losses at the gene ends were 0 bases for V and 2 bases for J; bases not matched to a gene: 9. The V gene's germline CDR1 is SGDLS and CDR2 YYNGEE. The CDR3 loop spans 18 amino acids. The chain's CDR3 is CASSVGLPGQGTGNTIYF. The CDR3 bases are TGTGCCAGCAGCGTAGGGCTACCGGGACAGGGCACTGGAAACACCATATATTTT.

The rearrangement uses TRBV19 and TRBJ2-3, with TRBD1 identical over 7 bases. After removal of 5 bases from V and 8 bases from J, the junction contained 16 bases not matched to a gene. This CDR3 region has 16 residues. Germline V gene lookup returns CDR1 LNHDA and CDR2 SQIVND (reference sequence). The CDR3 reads CASSPQTGQSIPTQYF. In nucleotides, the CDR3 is TGTGCCAGTAGTCCACAAACGGGACAGTCAATTCCTACGCAGTATTTT.

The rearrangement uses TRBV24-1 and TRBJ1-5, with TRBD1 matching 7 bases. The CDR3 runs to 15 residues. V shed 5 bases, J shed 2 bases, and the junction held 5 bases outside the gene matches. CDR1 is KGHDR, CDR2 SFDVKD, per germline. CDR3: CATSGGGDRNQPQHF. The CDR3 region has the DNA TGTGCCACCAGTGGAGGGGGCGATCGCAATCAGCCCCAGCATTTT.

CDR3 region: CASRVGGGNEQFF. CDR3 coding DNA: TGTGCCAGCCGGGTCGGGGGGGGCAATGAGCAGTTCTTC. This chain uses TRBV12-3 or TRBV12-4 with TRBJ2-1, with 8 positions matching TRBD2. This CDR3 has 13 residues. The V and J ends lost 8 bases and 6 bases, in that order; junction bases with no gene match: 6.

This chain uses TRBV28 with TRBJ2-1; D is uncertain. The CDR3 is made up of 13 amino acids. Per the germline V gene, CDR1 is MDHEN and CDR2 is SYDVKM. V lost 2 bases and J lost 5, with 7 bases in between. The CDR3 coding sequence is TGTGCCAGCAGTTTAATTCCGAACAATGAGCAGTTCTTC. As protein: CASSLIPNNEQFF.

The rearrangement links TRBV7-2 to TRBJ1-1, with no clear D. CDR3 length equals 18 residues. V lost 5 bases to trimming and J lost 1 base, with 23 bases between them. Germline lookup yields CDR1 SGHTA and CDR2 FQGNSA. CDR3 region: CASSPRAAFGVGNTEAFF. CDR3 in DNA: TGTGCCAGCAGCCCCCGGGCCGCGTTCGGGGTCGGGAACACTGAAGCTTTCTTT.

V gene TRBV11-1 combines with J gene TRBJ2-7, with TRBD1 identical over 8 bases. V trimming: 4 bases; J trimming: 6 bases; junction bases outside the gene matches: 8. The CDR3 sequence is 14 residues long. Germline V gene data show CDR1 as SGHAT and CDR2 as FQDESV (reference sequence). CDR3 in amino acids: CASSWGATGAEQYV. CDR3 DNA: TGTGCCAGCAGCTGGGGGGCGACAGGGGCCGAGCAGTACGTC.

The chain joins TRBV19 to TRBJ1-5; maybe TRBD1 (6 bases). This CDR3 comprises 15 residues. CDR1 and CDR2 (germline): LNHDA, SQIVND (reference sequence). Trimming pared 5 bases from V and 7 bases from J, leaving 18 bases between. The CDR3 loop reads CASSFRGSGSQPQHF. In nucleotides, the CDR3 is TGTGCCAGTAGTTTCAGGGGAAGCGGATCCCAGCCCCAGCATTTT.

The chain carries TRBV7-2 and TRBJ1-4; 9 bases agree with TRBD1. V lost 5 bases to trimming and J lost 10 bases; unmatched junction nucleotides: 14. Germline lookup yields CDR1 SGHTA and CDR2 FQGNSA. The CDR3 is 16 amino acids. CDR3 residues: CASSAAPGQGRSKLFF. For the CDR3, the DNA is TGTGCCAGCAGCGCCGCCCCGGGACAGGGACGCTCAAAACTGTTTTTT. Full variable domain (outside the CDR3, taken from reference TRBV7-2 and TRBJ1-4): GAGVSQSPSNKVTEKGKDVELRCDPISGHTALYWYRQSLGQGLEFLIYFQGNSAPDKSGLPSDRFSAERTGGSVSTLTIQRTQQEDSAVYLCASSAAPGQGRSKLFFGSGTQLSVL.

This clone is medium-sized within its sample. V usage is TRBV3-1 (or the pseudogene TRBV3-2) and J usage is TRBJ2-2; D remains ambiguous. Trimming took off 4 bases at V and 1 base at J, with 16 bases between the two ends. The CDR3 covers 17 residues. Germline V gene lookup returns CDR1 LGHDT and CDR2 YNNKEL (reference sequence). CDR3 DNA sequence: TGTGCCAGCAGCCCCCGAAATGGCGAACTGAACACCGGGGAGCTGTTTTTT. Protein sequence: CASSPRNGELNTGELFF.

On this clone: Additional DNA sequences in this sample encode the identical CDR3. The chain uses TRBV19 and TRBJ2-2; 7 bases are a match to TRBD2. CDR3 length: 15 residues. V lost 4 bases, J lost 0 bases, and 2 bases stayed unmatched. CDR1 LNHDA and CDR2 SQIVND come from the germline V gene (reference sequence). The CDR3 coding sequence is TGTGCCAGTAGTAGCGGGAGATCGAACACCGGGGAGCTGTTTTTT. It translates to CASSSGRSNTGELFF.